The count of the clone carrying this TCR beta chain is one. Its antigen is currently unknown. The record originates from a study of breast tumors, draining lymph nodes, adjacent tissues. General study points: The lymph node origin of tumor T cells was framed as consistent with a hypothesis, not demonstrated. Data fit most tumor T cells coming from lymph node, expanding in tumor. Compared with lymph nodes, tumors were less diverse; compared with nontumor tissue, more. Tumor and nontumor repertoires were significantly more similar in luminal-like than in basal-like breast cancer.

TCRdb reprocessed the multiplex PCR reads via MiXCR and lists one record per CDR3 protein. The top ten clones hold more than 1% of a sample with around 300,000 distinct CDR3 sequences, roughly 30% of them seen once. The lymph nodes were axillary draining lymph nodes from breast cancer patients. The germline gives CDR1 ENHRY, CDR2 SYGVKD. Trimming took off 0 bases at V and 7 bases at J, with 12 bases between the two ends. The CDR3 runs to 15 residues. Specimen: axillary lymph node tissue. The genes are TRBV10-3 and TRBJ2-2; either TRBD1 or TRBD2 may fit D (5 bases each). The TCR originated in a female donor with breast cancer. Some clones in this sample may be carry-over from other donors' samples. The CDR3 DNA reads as TGTGCCATCAGTGAGTCGAGGGCAGGGCTCGGGGAGCTGTTTTTT. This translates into CAISESRAGLGELFF.